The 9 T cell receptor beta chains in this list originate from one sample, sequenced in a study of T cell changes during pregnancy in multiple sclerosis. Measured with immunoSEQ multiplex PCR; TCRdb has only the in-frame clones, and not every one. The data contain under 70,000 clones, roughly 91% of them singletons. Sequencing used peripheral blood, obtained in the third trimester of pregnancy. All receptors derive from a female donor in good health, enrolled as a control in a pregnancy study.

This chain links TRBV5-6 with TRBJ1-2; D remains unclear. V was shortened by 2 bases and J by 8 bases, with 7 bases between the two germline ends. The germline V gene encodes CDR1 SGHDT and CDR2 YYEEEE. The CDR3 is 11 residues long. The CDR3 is CASSLREGYTF. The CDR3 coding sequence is TGTGCCAGCAGCTTAAGGGAGGGCTACACCTTC.

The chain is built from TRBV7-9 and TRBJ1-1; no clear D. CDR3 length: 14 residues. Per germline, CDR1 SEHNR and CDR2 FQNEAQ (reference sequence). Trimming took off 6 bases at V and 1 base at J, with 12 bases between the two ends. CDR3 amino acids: CASSPPPGNTEAFF. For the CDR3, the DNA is TGTGCCAGCAGTCCTCCGCCGGGGAACACTGAAGCTTTCTTT. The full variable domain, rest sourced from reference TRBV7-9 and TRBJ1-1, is DTGVSQNPRHKITKRGQNVTFRCDPISEHNRLYWYRQTLGQGPEFLTYFQNEAQLEKSRLLSDRFSAERPKGSFSTLEIQRTEQGDSAMYLCASSPPPGNTEAFFGQGTRLTVV.

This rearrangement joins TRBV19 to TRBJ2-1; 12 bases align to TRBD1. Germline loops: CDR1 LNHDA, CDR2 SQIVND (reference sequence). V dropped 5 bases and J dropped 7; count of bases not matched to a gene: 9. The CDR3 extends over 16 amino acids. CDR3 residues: CASSPWDRGLGNEQFF. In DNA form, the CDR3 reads TGTGCCAGTAGTCCCTGGGACAGGGGGCTCGGTAATGAGCAGTTCTTC.

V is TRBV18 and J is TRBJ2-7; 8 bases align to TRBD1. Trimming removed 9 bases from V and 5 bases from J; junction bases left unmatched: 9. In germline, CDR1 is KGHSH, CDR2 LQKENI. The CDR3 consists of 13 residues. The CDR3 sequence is CASGRDRSDEQYF. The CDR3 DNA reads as TGTGCCAGTGGCCGGGACAGGTCCGACGAGCAGTACTTC.

This chain's CDR3 is CASKQGADEQFF. CDR3 DNA sequence: TGTGCCAGCAAACAGGGGGCCGATGAGCAGTTCTTC. V is TRBV6-1 and J is TRBJ2-1, with 9 bases fitting TRBD1. J was trimmed by 8 bases and V by 7 bases; bases with no gene match: 3. Germline-derived CDR1 and CDR2 are MNHNS and SASEGT. The CDR3 is 12 residues long.

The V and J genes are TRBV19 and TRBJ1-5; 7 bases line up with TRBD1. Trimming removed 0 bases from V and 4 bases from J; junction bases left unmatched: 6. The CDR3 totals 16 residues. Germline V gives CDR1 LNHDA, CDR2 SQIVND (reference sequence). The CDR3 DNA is TGTGCCAGTAGTATAGACGGACAGGTTGAGAATCAGCCCCAGCATTTT. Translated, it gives CASSIDGQVENQPQHF.

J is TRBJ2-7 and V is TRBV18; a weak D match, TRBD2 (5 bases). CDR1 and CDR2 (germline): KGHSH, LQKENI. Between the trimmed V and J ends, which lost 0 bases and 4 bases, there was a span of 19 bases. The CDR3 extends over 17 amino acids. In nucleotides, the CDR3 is TGTGCCAGCTCACCACCTCAAACCGGGATCTCTGGGTACGAGCAGTACTTC. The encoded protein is CASSPPQTGISGYEQYF. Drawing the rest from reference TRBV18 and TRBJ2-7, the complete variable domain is NAGVMQNPRHLVRRRGQEARLRCSPMKGHSHVYWYRQLPEEGLKFMVYLQKENIIDESGMPKERFSAEFPKEGPSILRIQQVVRGDSAAYFCASSPPQTGISGYEQYFGPGTRLTVT.

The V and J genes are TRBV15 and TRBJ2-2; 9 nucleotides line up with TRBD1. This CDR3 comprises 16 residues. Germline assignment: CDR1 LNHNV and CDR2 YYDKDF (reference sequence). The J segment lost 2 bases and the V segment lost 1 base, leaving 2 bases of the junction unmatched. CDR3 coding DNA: TGTGCCACCAGCAGAGGGGGACAGGGTAACACCGGGGAGCTGTTTTTT. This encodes CATSRGGQGNTGELFF.

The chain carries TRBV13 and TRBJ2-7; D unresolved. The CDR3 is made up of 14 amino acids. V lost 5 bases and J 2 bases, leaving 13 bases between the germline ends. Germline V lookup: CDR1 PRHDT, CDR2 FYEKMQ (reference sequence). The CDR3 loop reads CASSPRSPTYEQYF. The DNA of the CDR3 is TGTGCCAGCAGCCCCCGGTCCCCCACCTACGAGCAGTACTTC.